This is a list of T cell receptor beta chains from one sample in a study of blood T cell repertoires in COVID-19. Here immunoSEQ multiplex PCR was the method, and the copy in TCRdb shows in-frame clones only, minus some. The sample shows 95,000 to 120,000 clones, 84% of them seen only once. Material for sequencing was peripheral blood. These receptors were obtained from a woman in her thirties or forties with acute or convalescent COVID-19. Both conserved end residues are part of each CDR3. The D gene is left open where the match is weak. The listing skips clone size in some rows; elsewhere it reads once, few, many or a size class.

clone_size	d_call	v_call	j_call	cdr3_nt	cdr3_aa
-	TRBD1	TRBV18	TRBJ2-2	TGTGCCAGCTCGCGATCGGGACAGGGGAGCACCGGGGAGCTGTTTTTT	CASSRSGQGSTGELFF
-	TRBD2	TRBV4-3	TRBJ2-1	TGCGCCAGCAGCCAAGCACTCAGCGGGGGGGCGTACAATGAGCAGTTCTTC	CASSQALSGGAYNEQFF
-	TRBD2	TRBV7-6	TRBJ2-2	TGTGCCAGCAGCGCCTTCGCGGGGGGGCCCGGCGGGGAGCTGTTTTTT	CASSAFAGGPGGELFF
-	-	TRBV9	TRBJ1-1	TGTGCCAGCAGCGTCGGGGGGACGAACACTGAAGCTTTCTTT	CASSVGGTNTEAFF
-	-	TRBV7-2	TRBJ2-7	TGTGCCAGCAGCTTTGACTACAGGGTCGAGCAGTACTTC	CASSFDYRVEQYF
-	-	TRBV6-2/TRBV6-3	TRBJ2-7	TGTGCCAGCAGCCCGTTCAGAGCGACCTACGAGCAGTACTTC	CASSPFRATYEQYF
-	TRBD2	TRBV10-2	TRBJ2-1	TGCGCCAGCAGCTCCTCGGGGGGTGGGCAGTTCTTC	CASSSSGGGQFF
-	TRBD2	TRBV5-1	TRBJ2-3	TGCGCCAGCAGCTTGGCTCCTAGCGGGGGGGCCACAGATACGCAGTATTTT	CASSLAPSGGATDTQYF
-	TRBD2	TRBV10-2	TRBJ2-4	TGCGCCAGCAGTGATGGACCACGTGCGGGGGAAAACATTCAGTACTTC	CASSDGPRAGENIQYF
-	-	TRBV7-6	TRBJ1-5	TGTGCCAGCAGCTTAGCTCCGAATCAGCCCCAGCATTTT	CASSLAPNQPQHF
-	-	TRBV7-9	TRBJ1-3	TGTGCCAGCACCCCAACGGGGGGGTTTGGAAACACCATATATTTT	CASTPTGGFGNTIYF
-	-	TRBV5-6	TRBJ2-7	TGTGCCAGCAGCCGACGGACGGAGCGGTCAGGATCCGCGGGGGAGCAGTACTTC	CASSRRTERSGSAGEQYF
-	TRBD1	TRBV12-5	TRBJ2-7	TGTGCTAGTGGTTTGGTTGCGGGACAGGGGGTCTACGAGCAGTACTTC	CASGLVAGQGVYEQYF
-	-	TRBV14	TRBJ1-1	TGTGCCAGCAGCCAAGCCCAAGCAGGGGCCACTGAAGCTTTCTTT	CASSQAQAGATEAFF
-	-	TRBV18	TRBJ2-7	TGTGCCAGCTCACCCCCATCGACAGGTGGGGTGGCCTACGAGCAGTACTTC	CASSPPSTGGVAYEQYF
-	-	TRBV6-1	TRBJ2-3	TGTGCCAGCAGTGACAGTGGGGGGTTGGCAGATACGCAGTATTTT	CASSDSGGLADTQYF
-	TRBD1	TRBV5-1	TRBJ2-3	TGCGCCAGCAGCCGGCGTCCAGGGGGTATGGTGGCAGATACGCAGTATTTT	CASSRRPGGMVADTQYF
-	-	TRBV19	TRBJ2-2	TGTGCCAGTACCAGGACAGCGTTGAACACCGGGGAGCTGTTTTTT	CASTRTALNTGELFF
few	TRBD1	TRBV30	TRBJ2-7	TGTGCCTGGAGGGTGGCCGGCGACAGGGGAAGTAGGGCCTACGAGCAGTACTTC	CAWRVAGDRGSRAYEQYF
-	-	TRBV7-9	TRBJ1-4	TGTGCCAGCAGCTTAGGCGGCGGAACTAATGAAAAACTGTTTTTT	CASSLGGGTNEKLFF
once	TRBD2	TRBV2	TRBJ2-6	TGTGCCAGCACAACTAGCGGGGGCTCTGGGGCCAACGTCCTGACTTTC	CASTTSGGSGANVLTF
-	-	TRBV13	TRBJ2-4	TGTGCCAGCAGCTTTGGGGCGGGGAAAAACATTCAGTACTTC	CASSFGAGKNIQYF
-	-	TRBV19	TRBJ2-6	TGTGCCAGTAGTATAAAGGGGCCCTCTGGGGCCAACGTCCTGACTTTC	CASSIKGPSGANVLTF
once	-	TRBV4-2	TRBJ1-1	TGTGCCAGCAGCCAAGCTCCTATCGAGTGGAACACTGAAGCTTTCTTT	CASSQAPIEWNTEAFF
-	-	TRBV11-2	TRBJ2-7	TGTGCCAGCAGCTTTCGCCGGGGCTACGAGCAGTACTTC	CASSFRRGYEQYF
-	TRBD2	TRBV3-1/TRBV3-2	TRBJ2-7	TGTGCCAGCAGCCCCGGGGTAGCGGGGACCTACGAGCAGTACTTC	CASSPGVAGTYEQYF
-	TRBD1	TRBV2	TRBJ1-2	TGTGCCAGCAGGAACAGGGGCCTCCACTACACCTTC	CASRNRGLHYTF
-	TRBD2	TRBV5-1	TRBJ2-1	TGCGCCAGCAGCTTGCTCATCCTCGGGGGGGGAAGGAATGAGCAGTTCTTC	CASSLLILGGGRNEQFF
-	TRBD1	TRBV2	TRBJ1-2	TGTGCCAGCAGTGAAAATTACTCGGACAGGCGGTCTGGCTACACCTTC	CASSENYSDRRSGYTF
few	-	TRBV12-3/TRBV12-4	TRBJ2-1	TGTGCCAGCAGAAGGGGTTTCAATGAGCAGTTCTTC	CASRRGFNEQFF
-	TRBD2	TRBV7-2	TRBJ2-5	TGTGCCAGCAGCTTAGTATCTTTTGTATCGACTAGCGGGGAAGAGACCCAGTACTTC	CASSLVSFVSTSGEETQYF
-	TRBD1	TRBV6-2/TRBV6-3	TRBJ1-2	TGTGCCAGCAGTTACAGTTTGGACAGGGGATATGGCTACACCTTC	CASSYSLDRGYGYTF
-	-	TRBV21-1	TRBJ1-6	TGTGCCAGCAGCGGACAGGGTGGTTCACCCCTCCACTTT	CASSGQGGSPLHF
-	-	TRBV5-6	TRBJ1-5	TGTGCCAGCAGCTTGGGACAGGTTGCAAATCAGCCCCAGCATTTT	CASSLGQVANQPQHF
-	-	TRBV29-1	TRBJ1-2	TGCAGCGTACTAATGGTCGGGGGCTACACCTTC	CSVLMVGGYTF
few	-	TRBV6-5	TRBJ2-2	TGTGCCAGCACCCAGACTAGTTACACCGGGGAGCTGTTTTTT	CASTQTSYTGELFF
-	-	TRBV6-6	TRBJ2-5	TGTGCCAGCAGTCACCGTACCAAGAACTCGGAGACCCAGTACTTC	CASSHRTKNSETQYF
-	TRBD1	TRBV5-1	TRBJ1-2	TGCGCCAGCAGCTTCGAGCCCCGGACAGGGGGGGGCTATGGCTACACCTTC	CASSFEPRTGGGYGYTF
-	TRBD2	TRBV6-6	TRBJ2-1	TGTGCCAGCAGTTACCGGGGGGGCCCCTACAATGAGCAGTTCTTC	CASSYRGGPYNEQFF
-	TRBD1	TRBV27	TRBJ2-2	TGTGCCAGCAGTTCACTCGTGGACAGGGGCACCGGGGAGCTGTTTTTT	CASSSLVDRGTGELFF
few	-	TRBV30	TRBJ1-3	TGTGCCTGGAGTGTACAGGGTCGGAACACCATATATTTT	CAWSVQGRNTIYF
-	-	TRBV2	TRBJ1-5	TGTGCCAGCAGTGAAAGGTCCGGGAATCAGCCCCAGCATTTT	CASSERSGNQPQHF
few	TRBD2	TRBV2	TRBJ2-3	TGTGCCAGCAGGGACAGGACTAGCGGGGCAGATACGCAGTATTTT	CASRDRTSGADTQYF
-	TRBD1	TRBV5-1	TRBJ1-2	TGCGCCAGCAGCTTGGAGGGGGCCTATGGCTACACCTTC	CASSLEGAYGYTF
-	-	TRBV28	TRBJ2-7	TGTGCCAGCAGTTTATCGGGGGATCGGTCCCGCTGGCAGTACTTC	CASSLSGDRSRWQYF
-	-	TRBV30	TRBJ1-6	TGTGCCTGGAGCGACCCGGGGAGCTCCTATAATTCACCCCTCCACTTT	CAWSDPGSSYNSPLHF
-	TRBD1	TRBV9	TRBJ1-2	TGTGCCAGCAGCGTAGAAGACAGGGAAGCTGGCTACACCTTC	CASSVEDREAGYTF
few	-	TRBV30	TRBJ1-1	TGTGCCTGGAGTTCCGGCGGTGTGGTAGCTTTCTTT	CAWSSGGVVAFF
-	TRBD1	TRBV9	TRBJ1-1	TGTGCCAGCAGCCCACCGGGACAGGGGGGTAGCACTGAAGCTTTCTTT	CASSPPGQGGSTEAFF
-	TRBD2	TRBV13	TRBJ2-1	TGTGCCAGCAGCACCAACCATCGACTAGCGGGGAGAGACAATGAGCAGTTCTTC	CASSTNHRLAGRDNEQFF
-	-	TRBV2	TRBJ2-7	TGTGCCAGCAGTGAAGCGAGAGGGCGGACGTCTCCCTACGAGCAGTACTTC	CASSEARGRTSPYEQYF
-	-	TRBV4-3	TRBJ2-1	TGCGCCAGCAGCCCCGCAGGGTCCAAGGGCAATGAGCAGTTCTTC	CASSPAGSKGNEQFF
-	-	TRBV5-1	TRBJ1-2	TGCGCCAGCAGCTTATCAGCGAACTATGGCTACACCTTC	CASSLSANYGYTF
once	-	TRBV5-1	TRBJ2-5	TGCGCCAGCAGCTTAGACAGCAGGGGAGAGACCCAGTACTTC	CASSLDSRGETQYF
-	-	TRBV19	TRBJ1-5	TGTGCCACTAACAACTCCCCAAACAGGGCTGGCTTCAATCAGCCCCAGCATTTT	CATNNSPNRAGFNQPQHF